This T cell receptor (beta chain) was identified in a study of vaccination effects on CD4 cells after COVID-19. As concerns this clone: Its target is unknown.

The V end was cut by 0 bases, the J end by 6 bases, with 13 bases between. CDR3 length equals 15 residues. CDR1 SGHTA and CDR2 FQGNSA come from the germline V gene. Libraries were prepared by immunoSEQ multiplex PCR; TCRdb keeps only in-frame clonotypes and omits some of them. The sample lists under 40,000 clones, roughly 80% seen once, with just under 3% in the top ten. Around day 10 of culture, CD4+ T cells were separated out. The chain has TRBV7-2 and TRBJ2-3, with D possibly matching TRBD2 (6 bases). This clonotype originated in a human donor who received a COVID-19 vaccine. Sample: CD4+ T cells from PBMCs cultured without peptide, taken before COVID-19 vaccination. CDR3 coding DNA: TGTGCCAGCAGCTTAGCGTCCGGGGGAATCGATACGCAGTATTTT. It specifies CASSLASGGIDTQYF.